What follows are 8 T cell receptor beta chains derived from one specimen sequenced in a study of blood T cell repertoires in COVID-19. Libraries were prepared by immunoSEQ multiplex PCR; TCRdb keeps only in-frame clonotypes and omits some of them. Among 250,000 to 350,000 clones, nearly 90% were seen once, and the ten largest hold less than 2%. Sample: PBMCs or T cells enriched from blood (not recorded which). These receptors all stem from a woman under 30 with acute COVID-19.

This chain links TRBV6-5 with TRBJ1-5; 11 bases map to TRBD1. This CDR3 has 15 residues. Germline trimming cut 4 bases from V and 6 bases from J; bases unmatched to any gene: 5. Germline V gene data show CDR1 as MNHEY and CDR2 as SVGAGI. CDR3 amino acids: CASSSGTGGTQPQHF. CDR3 nucleotides: TGTGCCAGCAGTTCCGGGACAGGGGGGACTCAGCCCCAGCATTTT.

The chain recombines TRBV29-1 with TRBJ1-4, with 9 bases that match TRBD1. Trimming removed 7 bases from V and 8 bases from J; junction bases left unmatched: 8. The CDR3 sequence is 13 residues long. The V gene's germline CDR1 is SQVTM and CDR2 ANQGSEA. The CDR3 reads CSARGQGREKLFF. CDR3 DNA sequence: TGCAGCGCCCGGGGACAGGGCCGAGAAAAACTGTTTTTT. Drawing the rest from reference TRBV29-1 and TRBJ1-4, the complete variable domain is SAVISQKPSRDICQRGTSLTIQCQVDSQVTMMFWYRQQPGQSLTLIATANQGSEATYESGFVIDKFPISRPNLTFSTLTVSNMSPEDSSIYLCSARGQGREKLFFGSGTQLSVL.

The rearrangement uses TRBV10-3 and TRBJ1-1, with D tentatively TRBD1 (6 bases). Germline V CDR1 and CDR2: ENHRY, SYGVKD. The V end was cut by 8 bases, the J end by 1 base, with 14 bases between. The CDR3 contains 14 residues. CDR3 in DNA: TGTGCCATCCGCGCCGGGGGGCAGAACACTGAAGCTTTCTTT. Its translation is CAIRAGGQNTEAFF.

The chain joins TRBV30 to TRBJ2-3; D gene uncertain. The germline V gene has CDR1 GTSNPN and CDR2 SVGIG (reference sequence). This CDR3 has 14 residues. V was pared by 0 bases and J by 5 bases, with 12 bases between. CDR3 residues: CAWSVSLVVDTQYF. CDR3 DNA sequence: TGTGCCTGGAGTGTTAGTCTGGTGGTAGATACGCAGTATTTT.

This clone has only one observation. The CDR3 nucleotides read TGTGCCGAGGCTCAGGCAGGGGGTATTTTGAATAGCAATCAGCCCCAGCATTTT. Translating gives CAEAQAGGILNSNQPQHF. The chain employs TRBV6-4 and TRBJ1-5, with TRBD1 matching 7 bases. Losses at the gene ends were 11 bases for V and 0 bases for J; bases not matched to a gene: 19. The CDR3 is 18 amino acids. The germline V gene encodes CDR1 MRHNA and CDR2 SNTAGT.

This clone is a singleton in its sample. This chain joins TRBV6-4 and TRBJ2-3; 11 bases match TRBD2. Germline trimming cut 3 bases from V and 2 bases from J; bases unmatched to any gene: 4. CDR1 is MRHNA and CDR2 is SNTAGT in the germline V gene. CDR3 length: 16 residues. In DNA, the CDR3 is TGTGCCAGCAGTGATTTAGCGGGAGGGAACACAGATACGCAGTATTTT. Residues: CASSDLAGGNTDTQYF.

A remark on this clone: The sample contains more than one DNA sequence encoding this CDR3. This chain links TRBV3-1 (or the pseudogene TRBV3-2) with TRBJ1-5, with D unresolved. With 2 bases removed from V and 2 bases from J, the gap between germline ends came to 4 bases. Germline assignment: CDR1 LGHDT and CDR2 YNNKEL (reference sequence). The CDR3 contains 13 residues. CDR3 sequence reads: CASSQQGNQPQHF. CDR3 DNA: TGTGCCAGCAGCCAACAGGGCAATCAGCCCCAGCATTTT.

The chain couples TRBV19 to TRBJ2-7; 7 bases map to TRBD2. Unmatched junction bases numbered 8, after V lost 2 bases and J lost 4 bases. Germline V lookup: CDR1 LNHDA, CDR2 SQIVND (reference sequence). This CDR3 contains 15 residues. CDR3 residues: CASSIPSGKIYEQYF. The DNA for the CDR3 is TGTGCCAGTAGTATACCCAGCGGGAAAATATACGAGCAGTACTTC.